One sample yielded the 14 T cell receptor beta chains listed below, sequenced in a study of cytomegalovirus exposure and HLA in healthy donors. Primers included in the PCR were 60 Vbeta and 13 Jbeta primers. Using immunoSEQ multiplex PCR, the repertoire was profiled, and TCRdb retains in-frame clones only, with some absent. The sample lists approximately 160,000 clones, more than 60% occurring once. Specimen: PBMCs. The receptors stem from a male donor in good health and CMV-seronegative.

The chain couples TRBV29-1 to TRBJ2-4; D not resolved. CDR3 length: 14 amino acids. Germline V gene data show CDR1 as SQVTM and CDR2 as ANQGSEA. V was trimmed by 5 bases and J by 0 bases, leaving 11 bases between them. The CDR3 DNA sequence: TGCAGCGTTTCGCAGACTTTAGCCAAAAACATTCAGTACTTC. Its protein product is CSVSQTLAKNIQYF. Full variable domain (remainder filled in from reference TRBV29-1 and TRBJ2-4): SAVISQKPSRDICQRGTSLTIQCQVDSQVTMMFWYRQQPGQSLTLIATANQGSEATYESGFVIDKFPISRPNLTFSTLTVSNMSPEDSSIYLCSVSQTLAKNIQYFGAGTRLSVL.

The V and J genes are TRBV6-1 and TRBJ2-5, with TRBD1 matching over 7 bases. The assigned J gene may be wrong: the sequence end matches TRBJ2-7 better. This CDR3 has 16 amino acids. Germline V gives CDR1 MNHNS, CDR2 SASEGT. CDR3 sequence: CASSETPGQISYEQYF. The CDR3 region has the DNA TGTGCCAGCAGTGAAACGCCGGGACAGATTTCCTACGAGCAGTACTTC.

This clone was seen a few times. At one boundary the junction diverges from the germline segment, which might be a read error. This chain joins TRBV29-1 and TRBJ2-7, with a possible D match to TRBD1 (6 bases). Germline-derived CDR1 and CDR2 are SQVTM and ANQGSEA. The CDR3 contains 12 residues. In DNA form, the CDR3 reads TGCAGCGCCGTCGGGACATCCTCCGAGCAGTACTTC. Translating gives CSAVGTSSEQYF.

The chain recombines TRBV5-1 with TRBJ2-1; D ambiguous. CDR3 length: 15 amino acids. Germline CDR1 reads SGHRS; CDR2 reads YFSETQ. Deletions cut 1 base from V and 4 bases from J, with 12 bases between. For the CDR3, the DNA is TGCGCCAGCAGCTTGAGGCGCCAGGCATACAATGAGCAGTTCTTC. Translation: CASSLRRQAYNEQFF.

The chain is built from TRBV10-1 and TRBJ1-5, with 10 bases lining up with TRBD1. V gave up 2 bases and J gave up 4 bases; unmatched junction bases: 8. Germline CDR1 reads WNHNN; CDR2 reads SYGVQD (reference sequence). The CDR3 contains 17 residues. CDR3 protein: CASSERGQGKGNQPQHF. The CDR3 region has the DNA TGCGCCAGCAGTGAGAGGGGACAGGGGAAAGGGAATCAGCCCCAGCATTTT.

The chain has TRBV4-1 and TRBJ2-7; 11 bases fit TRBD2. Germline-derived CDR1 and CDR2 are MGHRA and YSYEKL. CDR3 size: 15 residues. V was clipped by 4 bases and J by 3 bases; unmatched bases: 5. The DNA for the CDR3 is TGCGCCAGCAGCCCGCAGCTAGCGGGGGGCTACGAGCAGTACTTC. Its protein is CASSPQLAGGYEQYF.

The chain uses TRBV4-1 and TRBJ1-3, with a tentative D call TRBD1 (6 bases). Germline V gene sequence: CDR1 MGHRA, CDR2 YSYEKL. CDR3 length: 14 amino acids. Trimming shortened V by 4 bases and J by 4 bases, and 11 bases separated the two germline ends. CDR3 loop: CASSPGTLGNTIYF. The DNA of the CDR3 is TGCGCCAGCAGCCCTGGGACATTGGGAAACACCATATATTTT.

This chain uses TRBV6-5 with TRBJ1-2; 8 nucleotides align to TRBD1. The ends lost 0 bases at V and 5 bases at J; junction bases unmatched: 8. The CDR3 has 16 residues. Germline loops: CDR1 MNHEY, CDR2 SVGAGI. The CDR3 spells CASSYSTGDGGYGYTF. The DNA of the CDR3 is TGTGCCAGCAGTTACTCGACAGGGGATGGGGGGTATGGCTACACCTTC.

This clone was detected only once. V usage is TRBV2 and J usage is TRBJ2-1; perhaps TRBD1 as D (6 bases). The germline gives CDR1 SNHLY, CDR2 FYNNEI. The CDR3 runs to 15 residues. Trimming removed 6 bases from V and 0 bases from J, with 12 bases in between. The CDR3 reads CASRDTGSSYNEQFF. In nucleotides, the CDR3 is TGTGCCAGCAGGGACACAGGGAGCTCCTACAATGAGCAGTTCTTC.

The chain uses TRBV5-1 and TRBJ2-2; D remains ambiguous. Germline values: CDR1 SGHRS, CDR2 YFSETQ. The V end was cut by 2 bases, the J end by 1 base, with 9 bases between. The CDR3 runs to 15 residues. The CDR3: CASSFPSGNTGELFF. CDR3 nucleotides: TGCGCCAGCAGCTTCCCATCGGGGAACACCGGGGAGCTGTTTTTT.

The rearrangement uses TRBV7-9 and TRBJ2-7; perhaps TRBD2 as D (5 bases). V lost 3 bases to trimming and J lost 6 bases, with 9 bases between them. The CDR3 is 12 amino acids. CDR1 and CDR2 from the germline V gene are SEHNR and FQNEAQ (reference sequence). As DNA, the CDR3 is TGTGCCAGCAGCTTGGCTAGCTCCGAGCAGTACTTC. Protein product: CASSLASSEQYF.

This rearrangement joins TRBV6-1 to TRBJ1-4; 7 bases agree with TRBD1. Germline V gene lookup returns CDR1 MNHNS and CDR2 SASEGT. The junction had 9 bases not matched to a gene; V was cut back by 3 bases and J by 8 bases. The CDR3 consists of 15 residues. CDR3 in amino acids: CASSESEGAWEKLFF. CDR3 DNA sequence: TGTGCCAGCAGTGAGTCTGAGGGGGCTTGGGAAAAACTGTTTTTT.

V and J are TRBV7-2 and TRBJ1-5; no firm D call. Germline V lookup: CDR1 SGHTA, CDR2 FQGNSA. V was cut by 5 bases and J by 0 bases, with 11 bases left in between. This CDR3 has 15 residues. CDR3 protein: CASSPDLNSNQPQHF. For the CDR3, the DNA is TGTGCCAGCAGCCCAGATTTGAATAGCAATCAGCCCCAGCATTTT.

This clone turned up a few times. The DNA of the CDR3 is TGTGCCAGCAGTCCCAGCGCAGGGGCTGCTCAGCCCCAGCATTTT. The encoded protein is CASSPSAGAAQPQHF. This rearrangement joins TRBV28 to TRBJ1-5; TRBD1 is a possible D gene (6 bases). Germline-derived CDR1 and CDR2 are MDHEN and SYDVKM. The CDR3 runs to 15 residues. Trimming left V 5 bases short and J 6 bases short, with 17 bases between.